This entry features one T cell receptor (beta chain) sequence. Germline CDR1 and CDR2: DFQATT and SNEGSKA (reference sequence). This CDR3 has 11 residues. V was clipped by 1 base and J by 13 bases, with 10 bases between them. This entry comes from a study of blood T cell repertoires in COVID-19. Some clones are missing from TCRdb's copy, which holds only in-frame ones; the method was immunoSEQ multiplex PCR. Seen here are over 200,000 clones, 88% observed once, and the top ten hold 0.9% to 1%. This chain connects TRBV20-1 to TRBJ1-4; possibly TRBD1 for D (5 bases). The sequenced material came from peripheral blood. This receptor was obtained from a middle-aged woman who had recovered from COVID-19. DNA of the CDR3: TGCAGTGCTAGAGGGGCAGGGCGACTGTTTTTT. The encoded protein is CSARGAGRLFF.